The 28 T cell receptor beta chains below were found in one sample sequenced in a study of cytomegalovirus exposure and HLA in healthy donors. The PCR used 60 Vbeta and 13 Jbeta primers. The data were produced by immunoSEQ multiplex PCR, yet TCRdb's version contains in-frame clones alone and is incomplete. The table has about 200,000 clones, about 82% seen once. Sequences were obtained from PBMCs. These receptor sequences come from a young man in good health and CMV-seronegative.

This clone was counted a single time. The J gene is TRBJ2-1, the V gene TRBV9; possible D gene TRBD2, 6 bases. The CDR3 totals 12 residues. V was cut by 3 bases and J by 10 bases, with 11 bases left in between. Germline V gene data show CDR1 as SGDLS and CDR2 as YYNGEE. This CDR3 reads CASSGGVGEQFF. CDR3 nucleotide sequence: TGTGCCAGCAGCGGGGGGGTAGGCGAGCAGTTCTTC. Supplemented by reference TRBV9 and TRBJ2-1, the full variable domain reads DSGVTQTPKHLITATGQRVTLRCSPRSGDLSVYWYQQSLDQGLQFLIQYYNGEERAKGNILERFSAQQFPDLHSELNLSSLELGDSALYFCASSGGVGEQFFGPGTRLTVL.

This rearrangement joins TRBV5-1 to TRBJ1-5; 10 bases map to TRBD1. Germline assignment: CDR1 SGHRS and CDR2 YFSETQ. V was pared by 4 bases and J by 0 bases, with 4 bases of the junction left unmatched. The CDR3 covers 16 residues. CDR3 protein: CASSVGTGVSNQPQHF. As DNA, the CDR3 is TGCGCCAGCAGCGTTGGGACAGGGGTTAGCAATCAGCCCCAGCATTTT.

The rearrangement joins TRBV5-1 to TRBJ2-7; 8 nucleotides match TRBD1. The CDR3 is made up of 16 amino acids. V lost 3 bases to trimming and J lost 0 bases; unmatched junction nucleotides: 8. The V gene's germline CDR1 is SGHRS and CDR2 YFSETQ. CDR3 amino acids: CASSSMPTGVSYEQYF. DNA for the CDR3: TGCGCCAGCAGCTCCATGCCGACAGGGGTCTCCTACGAGCAGTACTTC.

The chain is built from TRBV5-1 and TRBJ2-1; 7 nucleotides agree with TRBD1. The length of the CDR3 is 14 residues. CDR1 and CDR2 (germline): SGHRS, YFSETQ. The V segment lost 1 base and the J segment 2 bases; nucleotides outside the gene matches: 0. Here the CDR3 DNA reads TGCGCCAGCAGCTTGACAGGGGCCTACAATGAGCAGTTCTTC. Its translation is CASSLTGAYNEQFF.

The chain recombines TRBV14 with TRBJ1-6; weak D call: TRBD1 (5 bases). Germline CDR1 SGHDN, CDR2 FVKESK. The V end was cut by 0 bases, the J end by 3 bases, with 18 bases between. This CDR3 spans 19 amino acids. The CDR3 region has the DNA TGTGCCAGCAGCCAAGATCAAGGGGTAGGGCCCTACTATAATTCACCCCTCCACTTT. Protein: CASSQDQGVGPYYNSPLHF.

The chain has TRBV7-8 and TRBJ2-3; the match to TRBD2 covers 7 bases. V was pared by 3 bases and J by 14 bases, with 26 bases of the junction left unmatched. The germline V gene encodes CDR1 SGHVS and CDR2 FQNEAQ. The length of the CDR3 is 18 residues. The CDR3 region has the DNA TGTGCCAGCAGCTTGTCGGCAGAGCGGGGCCGACGCACAGATACGAGGTATTTT. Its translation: CASSLSAERGRRTDTRYF. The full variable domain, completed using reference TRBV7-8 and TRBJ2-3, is GAGVSQSPRYKVAKRGQDVALRCDPISGHVSLFWYQQALGQGPEFLTYFQNEAQLDKSGLPSDRFFAERPEGSVSTLKIQRTQQEDSAVYLCASSLSAERGRRTDTRYFGPGTRLTVL.

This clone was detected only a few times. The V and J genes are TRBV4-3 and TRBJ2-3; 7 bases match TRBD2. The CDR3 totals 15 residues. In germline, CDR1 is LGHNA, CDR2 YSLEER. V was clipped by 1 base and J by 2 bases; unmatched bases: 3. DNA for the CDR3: TGCGCCAGCAGCCAAGGAGCGGGGTACACAGATACGCAGTATTTT. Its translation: CASSQGAGYTDTQYF.

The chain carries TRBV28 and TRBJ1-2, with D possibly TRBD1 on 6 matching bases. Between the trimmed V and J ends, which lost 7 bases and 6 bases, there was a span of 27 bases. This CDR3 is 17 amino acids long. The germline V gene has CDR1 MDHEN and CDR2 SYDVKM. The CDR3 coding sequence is TGTGCCAGCACATTGGACAGCTCCAGGAGGCGGACGGATGGCTACACCTTC. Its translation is CASTLDSSRRRTDGYTF.

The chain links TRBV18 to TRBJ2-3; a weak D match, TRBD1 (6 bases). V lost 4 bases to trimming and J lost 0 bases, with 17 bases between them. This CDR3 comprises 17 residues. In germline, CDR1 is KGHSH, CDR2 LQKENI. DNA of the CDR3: TGTGCCAGCTCACTCAGGGGTCTTTTCTCTAGCACAGATACGCAGTATTTT. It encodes CASSLRGLFSSTDTQYF.

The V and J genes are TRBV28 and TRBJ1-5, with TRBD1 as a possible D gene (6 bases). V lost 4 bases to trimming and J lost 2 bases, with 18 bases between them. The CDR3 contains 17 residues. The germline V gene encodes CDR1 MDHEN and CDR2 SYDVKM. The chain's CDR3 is CASSSTQGILGNQPQHF. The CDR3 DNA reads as TGTGCCAGCAGTTCGACGCAGGGGATCCTTGGCAATCAGCCCCAGCATTTT.

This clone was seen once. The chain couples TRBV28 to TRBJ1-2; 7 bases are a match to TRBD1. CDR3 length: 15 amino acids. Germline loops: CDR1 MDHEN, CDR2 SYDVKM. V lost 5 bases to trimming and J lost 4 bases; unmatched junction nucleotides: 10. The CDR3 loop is CASSLPGQSPYGYTF. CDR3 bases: TGTGCCAGCAGTCTGCCGGGACAGTCTCCCTATGGCTACACCTTC.

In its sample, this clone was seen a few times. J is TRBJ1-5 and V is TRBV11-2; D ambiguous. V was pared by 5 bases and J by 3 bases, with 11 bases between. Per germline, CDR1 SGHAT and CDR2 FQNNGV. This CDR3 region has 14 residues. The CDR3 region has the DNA TGTGCCAGCAGCCAAACTAATTCCAATCAGCCCCAGCATTTT. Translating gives CASSQTNSNQPQHF. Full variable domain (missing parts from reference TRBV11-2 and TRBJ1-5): EAGVAQSPRYKIIEKRQSVAFWCNPISGHATLYWYQQILGQGPKLLIQFQNNGVVDDSQLPKDRFSAERLKGVDSTLKIQPAKLEDSAVYLCASSQTNSNQPQHFGDGTRLSIL.

The CDR3: CASSFDTTGGRYEQYF. The CDR3, as DNA: TGTGCCAGCAGTTTCGACACAACAGGGGGCAGGTACGAGCAGTACTTC. The gene calls are TRBV6-5 and TRBJ2-5; 9 bases line up with TRBD1. The end of the DNA fits TRBJ2-7 better, so the J call may be wrong. The CDR3 loop spans 16 amino acids. Germline CDR1 is MNHEY and CDR2 is SVGAGI.

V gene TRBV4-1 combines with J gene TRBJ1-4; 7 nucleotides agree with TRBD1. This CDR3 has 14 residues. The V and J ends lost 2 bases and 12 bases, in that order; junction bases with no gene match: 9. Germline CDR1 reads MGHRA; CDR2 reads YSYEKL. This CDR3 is CASSQRDSLLELFF. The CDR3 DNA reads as TGCGCCAGCAGCCAAAGGGACAGCCTCCTTGAACTGTTTTTT.

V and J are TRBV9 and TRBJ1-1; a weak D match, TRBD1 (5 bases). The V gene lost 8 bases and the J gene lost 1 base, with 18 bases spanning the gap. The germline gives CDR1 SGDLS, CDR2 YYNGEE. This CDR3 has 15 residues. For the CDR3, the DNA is TGTGCCAGTGGGGGGGTGACAGCCTCGAACACTGAAGCTTTCTTT. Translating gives CASGGVTASNTEAFF.

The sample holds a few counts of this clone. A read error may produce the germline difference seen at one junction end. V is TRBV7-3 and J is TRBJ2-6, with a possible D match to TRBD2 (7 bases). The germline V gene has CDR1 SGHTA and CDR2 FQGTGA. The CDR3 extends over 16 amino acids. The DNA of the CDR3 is TGTGCCAGCAGCTTAGGGGGGGGCGCTGGGGCCAGCGTCCTGACTTTC. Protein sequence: CASSLGGGAGASVLTF. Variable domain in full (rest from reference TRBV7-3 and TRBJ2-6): GAGVSQTPSNKVTEKGKYVELRCDPISGHTALYWYRQSLGQGPEFLIYFQGTGAADDSGLPNDRFFAVRPEGSVSTLKIQRTERGDSAVYLCASSLGGGAGASVLTFGAGSRLTVL.

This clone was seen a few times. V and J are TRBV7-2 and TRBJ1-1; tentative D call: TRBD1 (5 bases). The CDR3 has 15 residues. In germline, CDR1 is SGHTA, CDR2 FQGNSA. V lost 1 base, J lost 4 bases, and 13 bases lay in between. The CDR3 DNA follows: TGTGCCAGCAGCTTAGGAGGGACGGGAGGCACTGAAGCTTTCTTT. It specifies CASSLGGTGGTEAFF.

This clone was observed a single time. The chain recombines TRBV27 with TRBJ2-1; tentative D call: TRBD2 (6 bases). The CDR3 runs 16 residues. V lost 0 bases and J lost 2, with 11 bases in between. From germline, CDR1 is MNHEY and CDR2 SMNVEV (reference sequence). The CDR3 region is CASSLSGWGAYNEQFF. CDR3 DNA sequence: TGTGCCAGCAGTTTATCGGGTTGGGGGGCCTACAATGAGCAGTTCTTC.

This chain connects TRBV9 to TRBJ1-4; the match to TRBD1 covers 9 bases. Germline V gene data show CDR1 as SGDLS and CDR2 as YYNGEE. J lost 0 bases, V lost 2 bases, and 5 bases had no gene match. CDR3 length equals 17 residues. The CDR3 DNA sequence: TGTGCCAGCAGCGTCTCGACAGGGGGGGCAACTAATGAAAAACTGTTTTTT. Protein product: CASSVSTGGATNEKLFF.

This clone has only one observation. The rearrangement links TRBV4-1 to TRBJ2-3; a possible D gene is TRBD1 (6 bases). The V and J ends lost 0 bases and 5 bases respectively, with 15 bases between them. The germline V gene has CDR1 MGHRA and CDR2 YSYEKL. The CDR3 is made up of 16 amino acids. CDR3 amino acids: CASSQEERGFQDTQYF. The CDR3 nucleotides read TGCGCCAGCAGCCAAGAAGAGAGGGGGTTTCAAGATACGCAGTATTTT.

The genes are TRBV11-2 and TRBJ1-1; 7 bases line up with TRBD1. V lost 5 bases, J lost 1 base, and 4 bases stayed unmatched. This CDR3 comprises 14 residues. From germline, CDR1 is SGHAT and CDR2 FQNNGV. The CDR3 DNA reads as TGTGCCAGCAGCCCCCGGACAGGGAACACTGAAGCTTTCTTT. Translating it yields CASSPRTGNTEAFF.

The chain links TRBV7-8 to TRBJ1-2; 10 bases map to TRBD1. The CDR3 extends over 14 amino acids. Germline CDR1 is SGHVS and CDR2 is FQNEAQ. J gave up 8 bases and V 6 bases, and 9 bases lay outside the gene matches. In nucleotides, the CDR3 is TGTGCCAGCAGTTTCCCCGGGACAGGGGTAGGCTACACCTTC. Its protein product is CASSFPGTGVGYTF.

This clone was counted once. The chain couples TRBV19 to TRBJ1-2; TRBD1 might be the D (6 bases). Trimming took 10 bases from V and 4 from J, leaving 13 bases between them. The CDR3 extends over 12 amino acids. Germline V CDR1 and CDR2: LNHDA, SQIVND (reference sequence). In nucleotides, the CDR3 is TGTGCCACCCGAGGACAGCTCTATGGCTACACCTTC. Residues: CATRGQLYGYTF.

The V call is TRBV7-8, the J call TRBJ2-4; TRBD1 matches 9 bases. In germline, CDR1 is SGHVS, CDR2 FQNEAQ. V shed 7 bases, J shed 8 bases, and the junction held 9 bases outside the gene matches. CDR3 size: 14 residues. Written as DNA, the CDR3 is TGTGCCAGCACCCAACAGGGGGCTCTAGACATTCAGTACTTC. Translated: CASTQQGALDIQYF.

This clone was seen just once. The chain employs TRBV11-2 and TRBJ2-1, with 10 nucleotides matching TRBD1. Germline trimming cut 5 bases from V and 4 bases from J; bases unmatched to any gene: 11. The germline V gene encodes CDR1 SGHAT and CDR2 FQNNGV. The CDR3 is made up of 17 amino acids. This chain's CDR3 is CASSLLSGTGAYNEQFF. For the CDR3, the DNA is TGTGCCAGCAGCCTTCTCTCCGGGACAGGGGCTTACAATGAGCAGTTCTTC.

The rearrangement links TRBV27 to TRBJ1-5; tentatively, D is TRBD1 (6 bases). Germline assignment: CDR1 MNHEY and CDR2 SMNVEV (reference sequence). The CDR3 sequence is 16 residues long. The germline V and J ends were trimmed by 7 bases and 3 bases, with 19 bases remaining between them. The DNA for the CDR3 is TGTGCCAGCACCATGAGGTGGGGGCGGCCCAATCAGCCCCAGCATTTT. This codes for CASTMRWGRPNQPQHF.

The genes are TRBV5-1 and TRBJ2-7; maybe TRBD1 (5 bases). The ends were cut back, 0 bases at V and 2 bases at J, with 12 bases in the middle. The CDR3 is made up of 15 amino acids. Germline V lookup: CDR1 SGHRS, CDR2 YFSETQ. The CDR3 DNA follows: TGCGCCAGCAGCTTGGAGGGGCTAGTAACCTACGAGCAGTACTTC. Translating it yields CASSLEGLVTYEQYF. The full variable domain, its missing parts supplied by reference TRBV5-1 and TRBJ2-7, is KAGVTQTPRYLIKTRGQQVTLSCSPISGHRSVSWYQQTPGQGLQFLFEYFSETQRNKGNFPGRFSGRQFSNSRSEMNVSTLELGDSALYLCASSLEGLVTYEQYFGPGTRLTVT.

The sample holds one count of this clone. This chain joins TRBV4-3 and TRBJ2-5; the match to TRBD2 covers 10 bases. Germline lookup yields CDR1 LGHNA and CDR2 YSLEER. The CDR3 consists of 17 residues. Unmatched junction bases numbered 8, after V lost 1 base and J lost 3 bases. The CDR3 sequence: CASSQGLSGGKKETQYF. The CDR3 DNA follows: TGCGCCAGCAGCCAAGGCCTTAGCGGGGGGAAAAAAGAGACCCAGTACTTC.